This T cell receptor beta chain came from a study of T cell responses to AZD1222 COVID-19 vaccine. A word on this clone: Its specificity is not known.

Sequencing used immunoSEQ multiplex PCR; TCRdb keeps in-frame clones, though not all of them. The sample has 100,000 to 150,000 clones, about 93% seen once. V was shortened by 0 bases and J by 9 bases, with 9 bases between the two germline ends. The CDR3 is 13 residues long. Germline CDR1 and CDR2: LGHNA and YNFKEQ. General study results and limits: White British people made up most donors, females outnumbered males, and clonal diversity was possibly underestimated. Only five or six AZD1222 recipients were seropositive at baseline.

The chain uses TRBV4-2 and TRBJ1-5; D is ambiguous. The receptor's source is an adult in good health. Here the sequenced sample was peripheral blood, taken on day 0 of AZD1222 vaccination. CDR3: CASSQDIGGPQHF. Here the CDR3 DNA reads TGTGCCAGCAGCCAAGATATTGGCGGGCCCCAGCATTTT.